This T cell receptor beta chain was sequenced in a study of T cells in Graves' hyperthyroidism and ophthalmopathy. V lost 5 bases, J lost 5 bases, and 16 bases lay in between. Germline V CDR1 and CDR2: PRHDT, FYEKMQ (reference sequence). The CDR3 length is 16 residues. Template material for amplifying TCR beta CDR3 regions consisted of RNA transcripts. A set of HTBI primers served as the primers for a first-round RT-PCR of the TCR CDR3. TCRdb re-called the multiplex PCR reads with MiXCR, one entry per CDR3 protein. Counted here are fewer than 650,000 distinct CDR3 sequences, 14% occurring once; the ten biggest clones make up roughly 7.1%.

Sequenced material: blood. The clonotype originates from a woman aged 18-29 years with Graves' ophthalmopathy. The gene calls are TRBV13 and TRBJ1-6; D might be TRBD1 (6 bases). The CDR3: CASSPQGSSNNSPLHF. In DNA form, the CDR3 reads TGTGCCAGCAGCCCACAGGGCAGCTCTAATAATTCACCCCTCCACTTT.